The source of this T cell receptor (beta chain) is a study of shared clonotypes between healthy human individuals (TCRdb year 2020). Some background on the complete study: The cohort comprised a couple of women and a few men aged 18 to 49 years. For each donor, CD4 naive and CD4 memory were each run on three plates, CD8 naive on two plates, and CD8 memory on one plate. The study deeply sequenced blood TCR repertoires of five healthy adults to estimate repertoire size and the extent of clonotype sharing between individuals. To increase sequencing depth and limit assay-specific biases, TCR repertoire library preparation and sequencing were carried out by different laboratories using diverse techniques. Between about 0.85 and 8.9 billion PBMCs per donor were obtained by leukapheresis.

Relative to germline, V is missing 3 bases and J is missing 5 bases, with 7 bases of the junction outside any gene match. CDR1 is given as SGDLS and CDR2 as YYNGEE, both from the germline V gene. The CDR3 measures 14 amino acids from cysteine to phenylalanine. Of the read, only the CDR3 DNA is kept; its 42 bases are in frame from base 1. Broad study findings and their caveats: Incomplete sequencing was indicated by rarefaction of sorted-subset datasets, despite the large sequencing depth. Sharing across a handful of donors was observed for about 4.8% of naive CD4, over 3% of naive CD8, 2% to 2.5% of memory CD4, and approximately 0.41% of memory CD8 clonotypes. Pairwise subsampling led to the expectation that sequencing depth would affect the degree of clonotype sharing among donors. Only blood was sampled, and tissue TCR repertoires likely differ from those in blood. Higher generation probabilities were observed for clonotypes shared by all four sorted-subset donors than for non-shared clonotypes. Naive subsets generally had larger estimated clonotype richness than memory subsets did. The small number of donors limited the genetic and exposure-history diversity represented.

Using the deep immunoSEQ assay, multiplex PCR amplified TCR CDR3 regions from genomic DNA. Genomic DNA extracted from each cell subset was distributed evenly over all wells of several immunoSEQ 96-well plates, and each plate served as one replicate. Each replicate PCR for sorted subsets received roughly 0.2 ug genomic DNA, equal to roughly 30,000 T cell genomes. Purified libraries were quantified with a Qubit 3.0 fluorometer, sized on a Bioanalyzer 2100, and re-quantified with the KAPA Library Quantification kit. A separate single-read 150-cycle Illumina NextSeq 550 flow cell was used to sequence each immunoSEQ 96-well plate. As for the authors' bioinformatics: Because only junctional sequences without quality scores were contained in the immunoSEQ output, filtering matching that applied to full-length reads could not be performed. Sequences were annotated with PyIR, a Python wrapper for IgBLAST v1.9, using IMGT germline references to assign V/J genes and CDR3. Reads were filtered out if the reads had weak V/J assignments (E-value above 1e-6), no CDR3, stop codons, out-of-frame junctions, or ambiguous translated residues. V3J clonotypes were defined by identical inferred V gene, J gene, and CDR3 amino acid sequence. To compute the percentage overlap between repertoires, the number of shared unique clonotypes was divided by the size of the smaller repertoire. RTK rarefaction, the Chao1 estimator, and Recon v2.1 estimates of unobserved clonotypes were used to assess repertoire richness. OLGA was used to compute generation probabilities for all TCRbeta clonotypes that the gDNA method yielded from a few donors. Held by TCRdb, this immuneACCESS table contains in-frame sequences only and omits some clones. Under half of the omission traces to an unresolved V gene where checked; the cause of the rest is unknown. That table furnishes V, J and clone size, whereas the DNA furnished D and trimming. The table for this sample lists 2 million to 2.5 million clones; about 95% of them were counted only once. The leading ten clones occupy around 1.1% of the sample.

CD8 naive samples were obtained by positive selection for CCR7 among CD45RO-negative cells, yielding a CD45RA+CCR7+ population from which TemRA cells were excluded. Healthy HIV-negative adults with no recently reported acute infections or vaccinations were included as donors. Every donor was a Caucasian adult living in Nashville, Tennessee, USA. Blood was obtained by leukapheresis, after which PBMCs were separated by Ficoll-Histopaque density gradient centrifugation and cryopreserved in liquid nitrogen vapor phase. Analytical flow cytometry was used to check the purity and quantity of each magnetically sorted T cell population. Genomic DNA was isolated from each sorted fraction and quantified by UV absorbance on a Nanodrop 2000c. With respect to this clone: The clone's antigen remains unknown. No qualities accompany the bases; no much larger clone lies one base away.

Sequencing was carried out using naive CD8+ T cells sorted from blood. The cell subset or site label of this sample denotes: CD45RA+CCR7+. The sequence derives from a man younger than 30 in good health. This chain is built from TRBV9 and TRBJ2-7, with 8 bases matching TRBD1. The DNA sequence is TGTGCCAGCAGCGAAGGACAGGGAGCCGACGAGCAGTACTTC. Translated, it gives CASSEGQGADEQYF.